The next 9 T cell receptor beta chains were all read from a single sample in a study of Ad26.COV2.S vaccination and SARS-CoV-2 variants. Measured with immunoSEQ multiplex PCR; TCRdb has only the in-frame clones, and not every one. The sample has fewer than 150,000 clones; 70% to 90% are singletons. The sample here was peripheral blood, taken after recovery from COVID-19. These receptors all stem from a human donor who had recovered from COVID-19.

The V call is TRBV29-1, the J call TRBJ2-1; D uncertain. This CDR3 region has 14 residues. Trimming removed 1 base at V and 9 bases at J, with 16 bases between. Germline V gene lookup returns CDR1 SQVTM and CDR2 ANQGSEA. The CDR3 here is CSVEGLFALGEQFF. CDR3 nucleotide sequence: TGCAGCGTTGAAGGTTTGTTCGCCTTGGGTGAGCAGTTCTTC.

The CDR3 nucleotides read TGTGCCAGCAGTGAATACAGGTACAATGAGCAGTTCTTC. It yields the protein CASSEYRYNEQFF. The chain carries TRBV6-1 and TRBJ2-1, with D maybe TRBD1 (5 bases). Germline values: CDR1 MNHNS, CDR2 SASEGT. This CDR3 comprises 13 residues. V dropped 2 bases and J dropped 4 bases, with 6 bases sitting between them.

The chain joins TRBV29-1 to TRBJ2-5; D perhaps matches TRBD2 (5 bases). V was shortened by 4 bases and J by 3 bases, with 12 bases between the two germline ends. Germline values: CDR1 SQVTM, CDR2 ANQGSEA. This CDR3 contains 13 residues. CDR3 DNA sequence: TGCAGCGTTGTGAGGGAATTAAAAGAGACCCAGTACTTC. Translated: CSVVRELKETQYF. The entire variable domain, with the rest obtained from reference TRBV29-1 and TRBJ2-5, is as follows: SAVISQKPSRDICQRGTSLTIQCQVDSQVTMMFWYRQQPGQSLTLIATANQGSEATYESGFVIDKFPISRPNLTFSTLTVSNMSPEDSSIYLCSVVRELKETQYFGPGTRLLVL.

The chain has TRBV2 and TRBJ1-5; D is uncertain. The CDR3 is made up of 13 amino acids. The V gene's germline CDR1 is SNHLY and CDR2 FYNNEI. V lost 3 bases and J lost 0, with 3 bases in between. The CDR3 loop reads CASSDSSNQPQHF. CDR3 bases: TGTGCCAGCAGTGACAGTAGCAATCAGCCCCAGCATTTT.

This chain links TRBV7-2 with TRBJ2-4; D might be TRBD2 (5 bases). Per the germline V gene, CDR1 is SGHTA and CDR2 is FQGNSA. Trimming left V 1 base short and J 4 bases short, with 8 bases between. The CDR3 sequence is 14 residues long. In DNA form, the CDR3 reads TGTGCCAGCAGCTTAGGAGGGATGAAAAACATTCAGTACTTC. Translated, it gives CASSLGGMKNIQYF.

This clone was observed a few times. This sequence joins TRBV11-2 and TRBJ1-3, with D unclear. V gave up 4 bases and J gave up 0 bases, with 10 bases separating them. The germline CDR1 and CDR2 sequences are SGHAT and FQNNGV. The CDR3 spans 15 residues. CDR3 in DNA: TGTGCCAGCAGCTCCCGCGTTAACTCTGGAAACACCATATATTTT. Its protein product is CASSSRVNSGNTIYF.

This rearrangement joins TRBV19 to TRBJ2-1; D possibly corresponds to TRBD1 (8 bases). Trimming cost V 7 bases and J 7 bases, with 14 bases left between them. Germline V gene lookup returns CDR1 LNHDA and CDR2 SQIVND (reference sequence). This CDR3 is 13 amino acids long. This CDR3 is CASTTGGGNEQFF. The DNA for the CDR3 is TGTGCCAGTACCACAGGGGGGGGGAATGAGCAGTTCTTC.

The CDR3 protein is CAKGDKNTGELFF. CDR3 sequence (DNA): TGTGCCAAGGGGGACAAGAACACCGGGGAGCTGTTTTTT. This rearrangement joins TRBV12-3 or TRBV12-4 to TRBJ2-2; a possible D gene is TRBD1 (6 bases). The CDR3 has 13 residues. The V end lost 10 bases, the J end lost 1 base, and 10 bases lay between the germline ends.

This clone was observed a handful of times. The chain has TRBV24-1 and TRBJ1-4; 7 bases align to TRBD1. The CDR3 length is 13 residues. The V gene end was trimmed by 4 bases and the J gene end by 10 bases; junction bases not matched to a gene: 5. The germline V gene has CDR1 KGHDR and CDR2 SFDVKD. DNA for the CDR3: TGTGCCACCAGTGACGATACAGGGGTAAAACTGTTTTTT. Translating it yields CATSDDTGVKLFF.